This entry is about one T cell receptor (beta chain). Antigen unknown. What was sequenced were expressed TCRB transcripts, since all of the isolated RNA had been reverse transcribed. The repertoire was sequenced with immunoSEQ multiplex PCR; TCRdb's copy has only in-frame clones and lacks some. This table has about 640,000 clones, around 12% appearing once. The V gene lost 2 bases and the J gene lost 1 base, with 15 bases spanning the gap. Germline loops: CDR1 LGHNA, CDR2 YNFKEQ. The CDR3 covers 18 residues. This sample was included in a study of beta chain features in type 1 diabetes. General study points: Among patients with Type 1 diabetes, TCRB CDR3s were moderately but significantly shorter in every one of the four CD4+ subsets.

Sequenced sample: naive CD4+ T cells from blood. This TCR came from a man aged 25 to 45 with type 1 diabetes. The chain has TRBV4-2 and TRBJ2-6; the D gene could be TRBD1 or TRBD2 (5 bases each). CDR3 amino acids: CASSQPGTGISGANVLTF. The CDR3 bases are TGTGCCAGCAGCCAACCCGGGACCGGGATATCTGGGGCCAACGTCCTGACTTTC.